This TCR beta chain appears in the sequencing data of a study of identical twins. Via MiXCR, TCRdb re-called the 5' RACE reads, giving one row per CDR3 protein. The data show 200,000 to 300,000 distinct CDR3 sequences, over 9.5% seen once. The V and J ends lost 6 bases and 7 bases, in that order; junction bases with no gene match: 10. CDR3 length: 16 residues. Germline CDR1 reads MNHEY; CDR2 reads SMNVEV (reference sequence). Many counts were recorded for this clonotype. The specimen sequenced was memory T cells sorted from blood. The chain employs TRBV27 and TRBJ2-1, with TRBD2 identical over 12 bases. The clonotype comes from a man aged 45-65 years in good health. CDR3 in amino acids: CASRDRLAGGRNEQFF. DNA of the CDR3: TGTGCCAGCAGAGACCGGCTAGCGGGAGGGCGGAATGAGCAGTTCTTC.